This T cell receptor (beta chain) was found in a study of siplizumab effects on memory and regulatory T cells. The table came from immunoSEQ multiplex PCR; TCRdb's copy has only in-frame clones and leaves some out. This sample has about 50,000 clones, with about 94% found just once. The CDR3 totals 12 residues. Germline V gene sequence: CDR1 SNHLY, CDR2 FYNNEI. V was trimmed by 8 bases and J by 5 bases, leaving 9 bases between them. The TCR sequence derives from a human donor in good health. Sequenced input: CD8+ T cells sorted from blood. The V gene is TRBV2, the J gene TRBJ2-2; the D is unclear. CDR3 sequence reads: CASRVETGELFF. The DNA for the CDR3 is TGTGCCAGCCGAGTGGAAACCGGGGAGCTGTTTTTT.